This entry features one T cell receptor (beta chain) sequence. What it binds is not known. The data belong to a study of T cells expressing NK-cell markers. Study-wide background: There were seven HCMV-seropositive donors and one seronegative donor among the eight sequenced. General study points: There remained a lack of clarity about HCMV specificity of expanded NKG2C+ T cell clones.

TCRdb reprocessed the 5' RACE reads and stores each CDR3 protein as one record, lacking DNA. The sample yields fewer than 400,000 distinct CDR3 sequences, of which the top ten take up around a tenth. CDR3 length: 14 amino acids. The V gene's germline CDR1 is SGHAT and CDR2 FQNNGV. This chain links TRBV11-2 with TRBJ2-1; TCRdb names TRBD2, which stays unverified in the absence of DNA. Sample: blood T cells: a sorted CD56 or NKG2C T cell subset, CD4+ or CD8+ T cells, or bulk PBMC T cells (not recorded which). This clonotype originated in a woman in her forties or fifties in good health. The CDR3 loop is CASSLTLAGNSEFF.